The sequence of this TCR beta chain was determined in a study of OX40 agonist ivuxolimab in advanced cancers. Study details: Patients were treated with ivuxolimab, an agonistic anti-OX40 (CD134) antibody. Intravenous ivuxolimab was administered to patients every 2 weeks at 0.01 to 10 mg/kg. The group had a mean age of around 60 years, ranged from about 20 to 80, and was just under 85% male. Regarding the study as a whole: CD8+ T cells were the subset that, on average, had more expanded clones than CD4+.

Profiled with immunoSEQ multiplex PCR; TCRdb holds only in-frame clones, not every one. This table has just over 60,000 clones, roughly 90% appearing once. With regard to this clone: Its antigen is unknown.

The V end was cut by 3 bases, the J end by 0 bases, with 10 bases between. The CDR3 is 15 residues long. In germline, CDR1 is SGHKS, CDR2 YYEKEE (reference sequence). This TCR derives from an adult with an advanced solid tumor such as melanoma, head and neck, liver or kidney cancer. J is TRBJ1-5 and V is TRBV5-5; D uncertain. This specimen consisted of CD4+ or CD8+ T cells sorted from blood, obtained in a trial of the OX40 agonist ivuxolimab. The CDR3 DNA is TGTGCCAGCAGCTCAGTGGGTAATAGCAATCAGCCCCAGCATTTT. Translated, it gives CASSSVGNSNQPQHF.